The sequence of this T cell receptor beta chain was determined in a study of blood T cell repertoires in COVID-19. Study background: Acute and convalescent COVID-19 specimens originated in the United States, Italy and Spain. The analysed material was cDNA or gDNA that came from T cells, B-cell-depleted T cells, or PBMCs.

This clone was detected only once. In germline, CDR1 is SGHRS, CDR2 YFSETQ. V shed 0 bases, J shed 5 bases, and the junction held 3 bases outside the gene matches. CDR3 size: 15 residues. Original data processing: Estimates of nucleated cell counts were drawn from the amplification of reference gene primers. The method was immunoSEQ multiplex PCR; TCRdb's version includes in-frame clones alone and lacks a portion of them. For V, J and clone size, that table is used; D and trimming come from the DNA. Altogether about 150,000 clones are present, 80% to 90% being singletons, with the ten largest covering over 9.5%.

Sequenced: peripheral blood. V gene TRBV5-1 combines with J gene TRBJ1-4, with 8 bases matching TRBD1. The receptor's source is a man in his sixties with active or convalescent COVID-19. The CDR3 DNA follows: TGCGCCAGCAGCTTGGACAGGGGGTCGAATGAAAAACTGTTTTTT. The encoded protein is CASSLDRGSNEKLFF.